This T cell receptor beta chain appears in the sequencing data of a study of identical twins (dated by TCRdb to the mid-2010s). In terms of the full investigation: To test whether fetal clonotypes persist, this study deep-sequenced TCR alpha and beta repertoires from monozygotic twins, from unrelated adults of various ages, and from cord blood. To rule out contamination, replicate twin experiments were performed at different times with different library preparation protocols.

The germline V gene specifies ENHRY as CDR1 and SYGVKD as CDR2. Trimmed from V: 2 bases; trimmed from J: 4 bases; junction bases lacking a gene match: 4. From its cysteine to its phenylalanine, the CDR3 spans 15 amino acids. The CDR3 DNA has 45 bases and is translated from base 1. Every donor was a healthy Caucasian. Three pairs of female monozygotic twins, all aged about 18 to 29 years, were included in the twin cohort. Positive isolation kits from Invitrogen were used to isolate CD4+ and CD8+ T cell populations. The library was obtained by 5' RACE. Sequencing used an Illumina HiSeq 2000. A universal primer binding site was added through template switching, and the final cDNA carried a unique molecular identifier so that TCR cDNA molecules could be counted accurately. First-strand cDNA for TCR alpha and beta chains was synthesized from specific primers in the conserved constant-segment region. To control for contamination, each cDNA library was double barcoded with a SMART-Mk sample barcode plus Illumina barcodes. TruSeq adapter sequences, together with Illumina sample barcodes, were added in two successive PCR steps. Sequencing of the TCR alpha and beta cDNA libraries was done on the Illumina HiSeq platform using custom primers. For the original study's pipeline: MiGEC was used to process raw reads and extract unique molecular identifiers, and MiXCR was used to find CDR3 positions. Recombination models were inferred per individual with the repgenHMM and IGoR tools using an EM algorithm. The tcR package in R was used for shared clonotype analysis, with sharing normalized by the product of cloneset sizes. To study raw recombination free of thymic and clonal selection effects, out-of-frame nonproductive sequences were analyzed. Starting from the raw public reads, TCRdb applied fastp trimming at Q25, assembled clones with MiXCR and retained in-frame beta chains. Rows matching on CDR3 protein sequence are summarized as one entry with the most common DNA and genes. The authors' filters were not applied to this entry. The table for this sample lists hundreds of thousands of distinct CDR3 sequences; approximately 20% of them were counted only once. About 0.48% of the sample is held by the ten biggest clonotypes.

Overall study outcomes, separate from this receptor: Compared with coincidental sharing between unrelated individuals, out-of-frame TCR alpha sequences shared between twins showed an excess of sequences with low generation probability. Zero-insertion analyses could be partly confounded by invariant T cells such as MAIT and iNKT, although diverse VJ usage argued against such confounding for most clonotypes. Because the same donors could not be followed over many years, the conclusions depended on cross-sectional statistical analysis. Fewer insertions were carried by abundant cord blood beta clonotypes, a similar but weaker trend appeared in young adult naive repertoires, and no such trend appeared in memory repertoires. In monozygotic twins, out-of-frame TCR alpha sharing was systematically underestimated by recombination models, although the models agreed with sharing between unrelated individuals. Excess twin sharing in beta out-of-frame sequences was weaker because fewer shared sequences lowered the signal-to-noise ratio.

In this sample, this clonotype turned up a few times. Its antigen is not yet known. Nothing much larger sits one base from this clone, and base qualities are not available. This sample was also put to use in a study of yellow fever vaccine responses in identical twins. The second study's authors report: The authors reported that the T cell response to vaccination in identical twins appeared partly convergent and partly personalized. The study precisely tracked vaccine-responding T cell clones in identical twins.

The sequence came from a woman younger than 35 in good health. This chain is built from TRBV10-3 and TRBJ2-2; 7 nucleotides in the junction match TRBD2. Material for sequencing was CD4+ T cells sorted from blood. The nucleotide sequence reads TGTGCCATCAGTGAGGGACTAGGAGGCACCGGGGAGCTGTTTTTT. Its product reads: CAISEGLGGTGELFF.